These 24 T cell receptor beta chains were all obtained from the same sample, sequenced in a study of OX40 agonist ivuxolimab in advanced cancers. Libraries were made using the immunoSEQ multiplex PCR assay. Drawn from immuneACCESS, this table holds only the in-frame rearrangements with V and J called that TCRdb kept. Clones are partly lost; checked studies trace under half to an unresolved V gene and leave the rest unexplained. This sample lists fewer than 90,000 clones; almost 90% were detected once. Approximately 2.1% of the sample belongs to the ten largest clones. Sequencing used CD4+ or CD8+ T cells sorted from blood, obtained in a trial of the OX40 agonist ivuxolimab. The source is an adult with an advanced solid tumor such as melanoma, head and neck, liver or kidney cancer.

The chain is built from TRBV7-3 and TRBJ2-7; no definite D call. CDR1 and CDR2 (germline): SGHTA, FQGTGA. This CDR3 is built from 13 residues. The V end was cut by 3 bases, the J end by 6 bases, with 12 bases between. The CDR3 DNA reads TGTGCCAGCAGCTTTAACGGGCTCAGCGAGCAGTACTTC. Translating it yields CASSFNGLSEQYF. Full variable domain (rest looked up from reference TRBV7-3 and TRBJ2-7): GAGVSQTPSNKVTEKGKYVELRCDPISGHTALYWYRQSLGQGPEFLIYFQGTGAADDSGLPNDRFFAVRPEGSVSTLKIQRTERGDSAVYLCASSFNGLSEQYFGPGTRLTVT.

This chain joins TRBV18 and TRBJ2-4, with TRBD1 as a possible D gene (6 bases). V shed 6 bases and J shed 9 bases, with 24 bases lying between them. The CDR3 totals 16 residues. CDR1 is KGHSH and CDR2 is LQKENI in the germline V gene. CDR3: CASSLLPGHQEIIQYF. The CDR3 DNA is TGTGCCAGCTCCCTCCTCCCGGGACACCAGGAGATCATTCAGTACTTC.

The chain employs TRBV11-2 and TRBJ2-3; D unresolved. The germline V gene encodes CDR1 SGHAT and CDR2 FQNNGV. Trimming cost V 2 bases and J 4 bases, with 13 bases left between them. There are 15 residues in the CDR3. This chain's CDR3 is CASSLSLGRSDTQYF. The CDR3 coding sequence is TGTGCCAGCAGCTTATCCCTTGGGCGATCAGATACGCAGTATTTT.

V usage is TRBV7-3 and J usage is TRBJ2-3, with 10 bases aligning to TRBD2. Germline V gene lookup returns CDR1 SGHTA and CDR2 FQGTGA. There are 16 residues in the CDR3. J lost 0 bases, V lost 2 bases, and 2 bases had no gene match. The CDR3 DNA is TGTGCCAGCAGCTTAGGTAGCGGGGGGAGCACAGATACGCAGTATTTT. Amino acid sequence: CASSLGSGGSTDTQYF.

This chain connects TRBV10-3 to TRBJ2-3; maybe TRBD1 (6 bases). The germline V gene encodes CDR1 ENHRY and CDR2 SYGVKD. This CDR3 contains 13 residues. With 2 bases removed from V and 4 bases from J, the gap between germline ends came to 7 bases. The CDR3 sequence: CAISEGGPDTQYF. In nucleotides, the CDR3 is TGTGCCATCAGTGAGGGGGGCCCAGATACGCAGTATTTT.

The chain employs TRBV4-1 and TRBJ1-1; 11 bases are shared with TRBD1. This CDR3 is 16 amino acids long. Trimming took 3 bases from V and 0 from J; bases not matched to a gene: 3. The germline V gene has CDR1 MGHRA and CDR2 YSYEKL. CDR3 protein: CASSHGQGALNTEAFF. CDR3 sequence (DNA): TGCGCCAGCAGCCACGGACAGGGGGCGTTGAACACTGAAGCTTTCTTT.

The chain carries TRBV30 and TRBJ1-5; D is uncertain. The CDR3 is 12 residues long. Germline CDR1 reads GTSNPN; CDR2 reads SVGIG (reference sequence). Trimming cost V 4 bases and J 6 bases, with 10 bases left between them. CDR3 in amino acids: CAWKGAGQPQHF. In DNA, the CDR3 is TGTGCCTGGAAGGGTGCCGGTCAGCCCCAGCATTTT.

V and J are TRBV19 and TRBJ2-5; no clear D. The length of the CDR3 is 10 residues. Germline CDR1 reads LNHDA; CDR2 reads SQIVND (reference sequence). With 8 bases removed from V and 5 bases from J, the gap between germline ends came to 6 bases. Here the CDR3 DNA reads TGTGCCAGTGGAGTGGAGACCCAGTACTTC. This codes for CASGVETQYF.

The chain joins TRBV10-3 to TRBJ2-7; D is perhaps TRBD1 or TRBD2 (5 bases each). V was trimmed by 7 bases and J by 3 bases, leaving 13 bases between them. The CDR3 has 13 amino acids. Germline-derived CDR1 and CDR2 are ENHRY and SYGVKD. CDR3 DNA: TGTGCCATCAACCGGGACCTAAACTACGAGCAGTACTTC. It codes for CAINRDLNYEQYF.

The chain recombines TRBV10-3 with TRBJ1-1; 8 bases agree with TRBD1. The CDR3 runs to 12 residues. V lost 8 bases and J lost 11; bases outside the gene matches: 10. The germline gives CDR1 ENHRY, CDR2 SYGVKD. CDR3 sequence (DNA): TGTGCCATCGGACGGGACAGGATGAATGCTTTCTTT. Protein: CAIGRDRMNAFF.

This clone was counted a single time. The chain couples TRBV30 to TRBJ2-4, with D unclear. There are 13 residues in the CDR3. Germline V gene sequence: CDR1 GTSNPN, CDR2 SVGIG (reference sequence). V lost 7 bases, J lost 0 bases, and 10 bases lay in between. The CDR3 region has the DNA TGTGCCTCCACGAGGACAGCCAAAAACATTCAGTACTTC. It yields the protein CASTRTAKNIQYF.

V usage is TRBV5-4 and J usage is TRBJ1-1; 7 nucleotides agree with TRBD1. The ends lost 0 bases at V and 1 base at J; junction bases unmatched: 3. Germline CDR1 SGHNT, CDR2 YYREEE (reference sequence). The CDR3 length is 15 residues. The CDR3 reads CASSLEGARNTEAFF. CDR3 sequence (DNA): TGTGCCAGCAGCTTGGAGGGGGCCCGGAACACTGAAGCTTTCTTT.

The rearrangement uses TRBV2 and TRBJ2-5; weak D call: TRBD1 (6 bases). V lost 6 bases and J lost 3, with 14 bases in between. The CDR3 length is 14 residues. The germline V gene encodes CDR1 SNHLY and CDR2 FYNNEI. The CDR3 DNA follows: TGTGCCAGCAGCCCCAGGGCAGGGGAAGAGACCCAGTACTTC. Its protein product is CASSPRAGEETQYF.

The chain joins TRBV11-2 to TRBJ1-2; D is ambiguous. This CDR3 contains 13 residues. Trimming took off 0 bases at V and 4 bases at J, with 6 bases between the two ends. CDR1 and CDR2 (germline): SGHAT, FQNNGV. In DNA form, the CDR3 reads TGTGCCAGCAGCTTAGAAGGCGGCTATGGCTACACCTTC. It yields the protein CASSLEGGYGYTF.

V gene TRBV30 combines with J gene TRBJ2-1, with 8 bases aligning to TRBD2. Germline values: CDR1 GTSNPN, CDR2 SVGIG (reference sequence). V was clipped by 5 bases and J by 0 bases; unmatched bases: 3. The CDR3 sequence is 14 residues long. For the CDR3, the DNA is TGTGCCTGGGTAGCGGGGAGCTCCTACAATGAGCAGTTCTTC. It yields the protein CAWVAGSSYNEQFF.

The chain couples TRBV7-8 to TRBJ2-2; weak D call: TRBD1 (6 bases). The CDR3 sequence is 14 residues long. Per the germline V gene, CDR1 is SGHVS and CDR2 is FQNEAQ. Deletions cut 8 bases from V and 1 base from J, with 11 bases between. CDR3 nucleotide sequence: TGTGCCAGCGTTCGAGGGGGGAACACCGGGGAGCTGTTTTTT. It codes for CASVRGGNTGELFF.

The chain is built from TRBV19 and TRBJ1-2, with D uncertain. Trimming stripped 1 base from V and 0 bases from J, with 12 bases between. The CDR3 sequence is 16 residues long. Germline CDR1 is LNHDA and CDR2 is SQIVND (reference sequence). In DNA, the CDR3 is TGTGCCAGTAGTATAGTCCTTCTCCGGCCTAACTATGGCTACACCTTC. Translation: CASSIVLLRPNYGYTF. Full variable domain (remainder filled in from reference TRBV19 and TRBJ1-2): DGGITQSPKYLFRKEGQNVTLSCEQNLNHDAMYWYRQDPGQGLRLIYYSQIVNDFQKGDIAEGYSVSREKKESFPLTVTSAQKNPTAFYLCASSIVLLRPNYGYTFGSGTRLTVV.

The V call is TRBV19, the J call TRBJ1-2; 8 bases agree with TRBD1. Germline-derived CDR1 and CDR2 are LNHDA and SQIVND (reference sequence). The J segment lost 4 bases and the V segment lost 6 bases, leaving 25 bases of the junction unmatched. The CDR3 has 20 residues. The CDR3 loop reads CASRPGFQGARGFRTYGYTF. The CDR3 DNA is TGTGCCAGTAGACCCGGGTTCCAGGGGGCGCGAGGTTTTCGGACCTATGGCTACACCTTC.

This clone was seen just once. This chain connects TRBV18 to TRBJ2-7; D gene unclear. CDR1 KGHSH and CDR2 LQKENI come from the germline V gene. The CDR3 is 12 residues long. V lost 2 bases to trimming and J lost 6 bases, with 8 bases between them. DNA of the CDR3: TGTGCCAGCTCACCAGGCCGCCTCGAGCAGTACTTC. The encoded protein is CASSPGRLEQYF.

The chain uses TRBV18 and TRBJ2-7; 12 bases align to TRBD1. Germline loops: CDR1 KGHSH, CDR2 LQKENI. The CDR3 sequence is 18 residues long. Unmatched junction bases numbered 13, after V lost 3 bases and J lost 4 bases. The DNA for the CDR3 is TGTGCCAGCTCACCGGGACAGGGGGCGCAACCTGCTGGATACGAGCAGTACTTC. Protein: CASSPGQGAQPAGYEQYF.

For the CDR3, the DNA is TGTGCCAGCAGCCAAGGACAGGATTATAGCAATCAGCCCCAGCATTTT. It codes for CASSQGQDYSNQPQHF. The genes are TRBV4-2 and TRBJ1-5; D may be TRBD1 (6 bases). Germline V gives CDR1 LGHNA, CDR2 YNFKEQ. The CDR3 totals 16 residues. Trimming pared 1 base from V and 0 bases from J, leaving 10 bases between.

V gene TRBV7-8 combines with J gene TRBJ2-7; weak D call: TRBD2 (5 bases). Per the germline V gene, CDR1 is SGHVS and CDR2 is FQNEAQ. V was trimmed by 5 bases and J by 12 bases, leaving 14 bases between them. This CDR3 region has 11 residues. This CDR3 reads CASSKGDGWYF. CDR3 in DNA: TGTGCCAGCAGCAAGGGAGATGGGTGGTACTTC.

V and J are TRBV7-3 and TRBJ1-1; D is perhaps TRBD1 (5 bases). Between the trimmed V and J ends, which lost 0 bases and 1 base, there was a span of 9 bases. The length of the CDR3 is 15 residues. Germline CDR1 and CDR2: SGHTA and FQGTGA. CDR3 sequence (DNA): TGTGCCAGCAGCTTAACAGGACACCAGAACACTGAAGCTTTCTTT. Translation gives CASSLTGHQNTEAFF.

The chain recombines TRBV5-4 with TRBJ1-6, with D perhaps TRBD1 (5 bases). Germline V lookup: CDR1 SGHNT, CDR2 YYREEE (reference sequence). Trimming took 0 bases from V and 16 from J, leaving 14 bases between them. This CDR3 spans 13 amino acids. The CDR3 coding sequence is TGTGCCAGCAGCTTGGAGAGGGGCAGGCGACTCCACTTT. Encoded protein: CASSLERGRRLHF.